This TCR beta chain was identified in a study of neurological immune-mediated disorders. General study results and limits: HTLV-1-associated myelopathy had the most TCR clonal expansion, while multiple sclerosis had the least, a level that fell below healthy controls. None of the CDR3 amino acid sequences in expanded clones turned up in more than one subject, which points to private repertoires in all groups.

This clonotype occurred many times. Its target is unknown. The time point was: longitudinal time-point 2. 2 million PBMCs stored at -80 C were the source of the unsorted libraries. 5'RACE with 10-nucleotide random UMIs produced the cDNA. One entry per CDR3 protein, called by TCRdb with MiXCR from the 5' RACE reads. This sample has fewer than 70,000 distinct CDR3 sequences, with less than 10% found just once. V was clipped by 2 bases and J by 4 bases, with 13 bases between them. In germline, CDR1 is SGHRS, CDR2 YFSETQ. CDR3 length equals 15 residues. The sequencing input was PBMCs. This clonotype was sampled from a man aged 25 to 40 in good health. V gene TRBV5-1 combines with J gene TRBJ2-1; TRBD2 is a possible D gene (5 bases). CDR3 bases: TGCGCCAGCAGCTTTGGCGGGCTTCTATACAATGAGCAGTTCTTC. The encoded protein is CASSFGGLLYNEQFF.